This TCR beta chain is drawn from a study of cytomegalovirus exposure and HLA in healthy donors. Broader study findings: With DRB1 most and HLA-C fewest, TCR association rates differed between HLA loci in a later analysis.

On this clone itself: Its specificity is not known.

A multiplex PCR was run with 60 Vbeta primers and 13 Jbeta primers. TCRdb's copy holds only in-frame clones and misses some; the assay was immunoSEQ multiplex PCR. The data show under 200,000 clones, approximately 79% seen once. This receptor was identified in a man between 40 and 49 years old in good health and CMV-seropositive. The sample was PBMCs.

CDR3 loop: CASSSGIPDTQYF. In DNA, the CDR3 is TGTGCCAGCAGTAGCGGGATCCCAGATACGCAGTATTTT. The V and J genes are TRBV6-5 and TRBJ2-3, with TRBD2 matching 7 bases. The CDR3 has 13 residues. CDR1 and CDR2 from the germline V gene are MNHEY and SVGAGI. The ends lost 5 bases at V and 4 bases at J; junction bases unmatched: 3.